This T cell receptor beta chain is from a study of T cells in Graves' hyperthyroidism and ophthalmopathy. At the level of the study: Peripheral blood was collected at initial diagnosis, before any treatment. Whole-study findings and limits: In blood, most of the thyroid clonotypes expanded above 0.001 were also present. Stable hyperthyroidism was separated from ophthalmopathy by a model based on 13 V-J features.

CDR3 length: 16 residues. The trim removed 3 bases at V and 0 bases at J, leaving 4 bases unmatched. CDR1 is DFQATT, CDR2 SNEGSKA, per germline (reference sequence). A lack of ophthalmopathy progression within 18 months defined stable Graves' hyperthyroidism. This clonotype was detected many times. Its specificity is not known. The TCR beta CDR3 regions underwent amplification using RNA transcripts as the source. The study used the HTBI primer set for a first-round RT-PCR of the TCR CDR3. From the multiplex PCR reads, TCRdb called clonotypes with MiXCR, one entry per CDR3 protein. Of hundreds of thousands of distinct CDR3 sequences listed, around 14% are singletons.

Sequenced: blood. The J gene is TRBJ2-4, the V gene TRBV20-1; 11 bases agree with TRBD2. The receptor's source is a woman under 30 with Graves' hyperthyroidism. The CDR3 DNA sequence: TGCAGTGCTAGCCCCGGACTAGCGGGAGCCAAAAACATTCAGTACTTC. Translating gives CSASPGLAGAKNIQYF.